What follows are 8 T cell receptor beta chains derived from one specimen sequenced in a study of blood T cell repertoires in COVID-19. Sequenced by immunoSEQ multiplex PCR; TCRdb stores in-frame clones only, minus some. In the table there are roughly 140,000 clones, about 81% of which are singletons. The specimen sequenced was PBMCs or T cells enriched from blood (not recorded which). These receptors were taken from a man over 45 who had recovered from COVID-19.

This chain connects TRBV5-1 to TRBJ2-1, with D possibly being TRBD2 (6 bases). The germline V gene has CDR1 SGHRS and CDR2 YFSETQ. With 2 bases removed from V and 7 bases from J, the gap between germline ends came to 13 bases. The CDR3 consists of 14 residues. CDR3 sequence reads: CASSFTGVVNEQFF. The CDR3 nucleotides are TGCGCCAGCAGCTTTACGGGGGTGGTAAATGAGCAGTTCTTC.

CDR3 region: CAWSVLAASTDTQYF. The CDR3 DNA reads TGTGCCTGGAGTGTACTAGCGGCTAGCACAGATACGCAGTATTTT. V is TRBV30 and J is TRBJ2-3; TRBD2 matches 8 bases. V trimming: 0 bases; J trimming: 0 bases; junction bases outside the gene matches: 2. The CDR3 is 15 amino acids. Germline lookup yields CDR1 GTSNPN and CDR2 SVGIG (reference sequence). Full variable domain (remainder filled in from reference TRBV30 and TRBJ2-3): SQTIHQWPATLVQPVGSPLSLECTVEGTSNPNLYWYRQAAGRGLQLLFYSVGIGQISSEVPQNLSASRPQDRQFILSSKKLLLSDSGFYLCAWSVLAASTDTQYFGPGTRLTVL.

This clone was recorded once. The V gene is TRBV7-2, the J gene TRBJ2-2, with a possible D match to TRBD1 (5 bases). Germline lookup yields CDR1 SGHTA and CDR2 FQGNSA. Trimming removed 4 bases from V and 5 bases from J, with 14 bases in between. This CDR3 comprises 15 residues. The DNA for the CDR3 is TGTGCCAGCAGCTCCGGACAAACAGAGACCGGGGAGCTGTTTTTT. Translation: CASSSGQTETGELFF.

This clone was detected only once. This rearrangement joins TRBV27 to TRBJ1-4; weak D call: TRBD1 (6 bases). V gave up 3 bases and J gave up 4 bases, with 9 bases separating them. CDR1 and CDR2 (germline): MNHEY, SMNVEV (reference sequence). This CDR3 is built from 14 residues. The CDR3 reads CASSFGRGNEKLFF. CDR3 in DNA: TGTGCCAGCAGTTTCGGCAGGGGTAATGAAAAACTGTTTTTT.

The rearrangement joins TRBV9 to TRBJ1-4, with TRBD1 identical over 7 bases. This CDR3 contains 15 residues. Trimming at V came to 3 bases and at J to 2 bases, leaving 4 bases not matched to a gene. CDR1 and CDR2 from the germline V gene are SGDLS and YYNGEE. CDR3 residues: CASSATGVTNEKLFF. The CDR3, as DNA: TGTGCCAGCAGCGCTACAGGGGTGACTAATGAAAAACTGTTTTTT.

The CDR3, as DNA: TGTGCCAGCAAGGACTTGGGGAATGAGCAGTTCTTC. It translates to CASKDLGNEQFF. This chain uses TRBV2 with TRBJ2-1; TRBD2 might be the D (5 bases). There are 12 residues in the CDR3. Per germline, CDR1 SNHLY and CDR2 FYNNEI. V was cut by 7 bases and J by 7 bases, with 11 bases left in between.

CDR3 residues: CASSPTINTEAFF. The CDR3 bases are TGTGCCAGCAGCCCGACAATTAACACTGAAGCTTTCTTT. V usage is TRBV7-3 and J usage is TRBJ1-1, with D unclear. The length of the CDR3 is 13 residues. Germline values: CDR1 SGHTA, CDR2 FQGTGA. Between the trimmed V and J ends, which lost 5 bases and 2 bases, there was a span of 9 bases.

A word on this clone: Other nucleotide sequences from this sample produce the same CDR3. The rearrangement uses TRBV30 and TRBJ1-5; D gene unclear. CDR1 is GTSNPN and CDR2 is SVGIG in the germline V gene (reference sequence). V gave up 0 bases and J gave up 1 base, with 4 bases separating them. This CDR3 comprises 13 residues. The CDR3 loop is CAWSVRSNQPQHF. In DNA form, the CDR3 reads TGTGCCTGGAGTGTGAGGAGCAATCAGCCCCAGCATTTT.